This T cell receptor beta chain was captured in a study of blood T cells in healthy people across ages. Study-wide results and caveats: Estimated diversity, derived from one million T cells, was regarded as an underestimate.

Next came a second PCR, run for about 7 to 11 cycles, which used a sample-barcoded 5' primer along with a J-beta primer mix. From the 5' RACE reads, TCRdb called clonotypes with MiXCR, one entry per CDR3 protein. Among over 1,300,000 distinct CDR3 sequences listed, 59% were seen once. Germline CDR1 reads MNHNY; CDR2 reads SVGAGI (reference sequence). The CDR3 contains 14 residues. V gave up 4 bases and J gave up 7 bases; unmatched junction bases: 4. A remark on this clonotype: Antigen: not known.

This sequence joins TRBV6-6 and TRBJ1-5; TRBD1 aligns across 10 bases. The receptor's source is a man younger than 35 in good health. Sequencing was performed on blood. This CDR3 is CASSWDRGGQPQHF. The CDR3 bases are TGTGCCAGCAGTTGGGACAGGGGCGGCCAGCCCCAGCATTTT.